This passage covers 15 T cell receptor beta chains from one sample sequenced in a study of blood T cell repertoires in COVID-19. Measured with immunoSEQ multiplex PCR; TCRdb has only the in-frame clones, and not every one. Altogether just over 350,000 clones are present, 80% to 90% being singletons, with the ten largest covering around 7.4%. The sequenced sample consisted of peripheral blood. Receptors originate from a woman between 55 and 75 years old with COVID-19, enrolled during active disease.

This clone was recorded a few times. The chain is built from TRBV10-1 and TRBJ2-1; 10 positions agree with TRBD2. CDR3 length: 15 residues. The germline gives CDR1 WNHNN, CDR2 SYGVQD (reference sequence). V lost 5 bases to trimming and J lost 4 bases; unmatched junction nucleotides: 5. DNA of the CDR3: TGCGCCAGCAGTTTTGGACTAGCGGCTTACAATGAGCAGTTCTTC. This translates into CASSFGLAAYNEQFF.

This clone was found once. The V gene is TRBV7-8, the J gene TRBJ1-2; weak D call: TRBD1 (6 bases). This CDR3 comprises 17 residues. Germline values: CDR1 SGHVS, CDR2 FQNEAQ. The ends were cut back, 3 bases at V and 6 bases at J, with 23 bases in the middle. The DNA for the CDR3 is TGTGCCAGCAGCTTTTGGGGGCCCAGACAGATACAGCATGGCTACACCTTC. As protein: CASSFWGPRQIQHGYTF.

The chain recombines TRBV7-2 with TRBJ2-1; 9 bases align to TRBD1. V gave up 4 bases and J gave up 5 bases; unmatched junction bases: 3. Germline CDR1 reads SGHTA; CDR2 reads FQGNSA. The CDR3 covers 14 residues. The CDR3 loop reads CASSYRTGDNEQFF. For the CDR3, the DNA is TGTGCCAGCAGCTACCGGACAGGGGACAATGAGCAGTTCTTC.

In regard to this clone: A read error may be the cause here, since a much bigger clone is one base away. V gene TRBV14 combines with J gene TRBJ1-1; D call uncertain. The CDR3 totals 12 residues. CDR1 and CDR2 from the germline V gene are SGHDN and FVKESK. Trimming stripped 2 bases from V and 2 bases from J, with 3 bases between. The CDR3 DNA sequence: TGTGCCAGCAGCCAACTAAACACTGAAGCTTTCTTT. Amino acid sequence: CASSQLNTEAFF. The entire variable domain, with the rest obtained from reference TRBV14 and TRBJ1-1, is as follows: EAGVTQFPSHSVIEKGQTVTLRCDPISGHDNLYWYRRVMGKEIKFLLHFVKESKQDESGMPNNRFLAERTGGTYSTLKVQPAELEDSGVYFCASSQLNTEAFFGQGTRLTVV.

The chain joins TRBV7-9 to TRBJ2-7; possibly TRBD2 for D (6 bases). This CDR3 contains 15 residues. Germline CDR1 and CDR2: SEHNR and FQNEAQ (reference sequence). V lost 6 bases and J 1 base, leaving 16 bases between the germline ends. CDR3 in DNA: TGTGCCAGCAGGTCCGGGACCGGGGGTTCCTACGAGCAGTACTTC. It encodes CASRSGTGGSYEQYF.

This rearrangement joins TRBV7-2 to TRBJ1-5; a weak D match, TRBD1 (5 bases). This CDR3 is built from 15 residues. V was clipped by 1 base and J by 3 bases, with 10 bases between them. Germline V lookup: CDR1 SGHTA, CDR2 FQGNSA. The CDR3 coding sequence is TGTGCCAGCAGCTTAGAGGCAGGGCCCAATCAGCCCCAGCATTTT. Its translation: CASSLEAGPNQPQHF. Full variable domain (rest looked up from reference TRBV7-2 and TRBJ1-5): GAGVSQSPSNKVTEKGKDVELRCDPISGHTALYWYRQSLGQGLEFLIYFQGNSAPDKSGLPSDRFSAERTGGSVSTLTIQRTQQEDSAVYLCASSLEAGPNQPQHFGDGTRLSIL.

The rearrangement joins TRBV9 to TRBJ2-3; 9 nucleotides agree with TRBD2. After removal of 2 bases from V and 5 bases from J, the junction contained 6 bases not matched to a gene. From germline, CDR1 is SGDLS and CDR2 YYNGEE. The CDR3 is 15 amino acids. CDR3 sequence: CASSVLAGEGDTQYF. DNA of the CDR3: TGTGCCAGCAGCGTTTTAGCGGGGGAAGGAGATACGCAGTATTTT.

This chain connects TRBV3-1 (or the pseudogene TRBV3-2) to TRBJ2-1, with 10 bases lining up with TRBD2. Germline lookup yields CDR1 LGHDT and CDR2 YNNKEL (reference sequence). The CDR3 is 16 amino acids. V lost 4 bases, J lost 1 base, and 4 bases stayed unmatched. CDR3 bases: TGTGCCAGCAGCCCCGTAGCGGGGGGTTCCTACAATGAGCAGTTCTTC. As protein: CASSPVAGGSYNEQFF.

The chain uses TRBV5-1 and TRBJ2-3; D perhaps matches TRBD2 (5 bases). Trimming took 5 bases from V and 1 from J, leaving 8 bases between them. From germline, CDR1 is SGHRS and CDR2 YFSETQ. CDR3 length: 13 amino acids. DNA of the CDR3: TGCGCCAGCAGATACGGGGGCACAGATACGCAGTATTTT. This codes for CASRYGGTDTQYF.

The CDR3 sequence: CASSPRRVNEQFF. The CDR3 nucleotides read TGTGCCAGCAGCCCCCGCCGGGTTAATGAGCAGTTCTTC. This chain links TRBV3-1 (or the pseudogene TRBV3-2) with TRBJ2-1; D uncertain. CDR1 and CDR2 (germline): LGHDT, YNNKEL (reference sequence). The CDR3 length is 13 residues. The V and J ends lost 4 bases and 7 bases respectively, with 11 bases between them.

This rearrangement joins TRBV7-6 to TRBJ2-7; 7 nucleotides agree with TRBD1. Looked up from germline, CDR1 is SGHVS and CDR2 is FNYEAQ. CDR3 size: 16 residues. V trimming: 5 bases; J trimming: 4 bases; junction bases outside the gene matches: 14. In nucleotides, the CDR3 is TGTGCCAGCAGCCCAGAGGCCAGGGGGATTGTATACGAGCAGTACTTC. This encodes CASSPEARGIVYEQYF.

This clone was counted only a few times. The chain links TRBV11-2 to TRBJ2-7, with D perhaps TRBD1 (6 bases). The germline V gene has CDR1 SGHAT and CDR2 FQNNGV. CDR3 length equals 15 residues. V shed 2 bases and J shed 0 bases, with 11 bases lying between them. CDR3 sequence (DNA): TGTGCCAGCAGCTTAAGGGGGACCACCTCCTACGAGCAGTACTTC. Its protein product is CASSLRGTTSYEQYF.

The rearrangement links TRBV6-6 to TRBJ2-7; D call uncertain. In germline, CDR1 is MNHNY, CDR2 SVGAGI (reference sequence). V lost 5 bases, J lost 0 bases, and 11 bases lay in between. The CDR3 sequence is 14 residues long. CDR3: CASSPQATSYEQYF. CDR3 DNA sequence: TGTGCCAGCAGTCCTCAGGCAACCTCCTACGAGCAGTACTTC.

This clone has only one observation. V gene TRBV9 combines with J gene TRBJ2-1; TRBD2 matches 9 bases. CDR1 and CDR2 (germline): SGDLS, YYNGEE. The trim removed 3 bases at V and 5 bases at J, leaving 9 bases unmatched. This CDR3 is built from 16 residues. The CDR3 protein is CASSALLAGVHNEQFF. Written as DNA, the CDR3 is TGTGCCAGCAGCGCCCTCTTAGCGGGGGTCCACAATGAGCAGTTCTTC.

The rearrangement joins TRBV5-1 to TRBJ2-3; a possible D gene is TRBD2 (6 bases). Trimming took off 3 bases at V and 5 bases at J, with 19 bases between the two ends. The CDR3 sequence is 16 residues long. Germline CDR1 reads SGHRS; CDR2 reads YFSETQ. The CDR3 region is CASSSDRDSWGDTQYF. The CDR3 bases are TGCGCCAGCAGCTCAGACCGGGACTCATGGGGAGATACGCAGTATTTT.